This T cell receptor beta chain comes out of a study of blood T cell repertoires in COVID-19. Study background: Samples representing acute and convalescent COVID-19 were sourced from the United States, Italy and Spain.

The V gene end was trimmed by 6 bases and the J gene end by 6 bases; junction bases not matched to a gene: 6. The CDR3 extends over 14 amino acids. Germline-derived CDR1 and CDR2 are LNHDA and SQIVND (reference sequence). Under the authors' procedure: Reference gene primer amplification gave estimated nucleated cell counts. The method was immunoSEQ multiplex PCR; TCRdb's version includes in-frame clones alone and lacks a portion of them. V and J calls plus clone size are reproduced from that table; the DNA served to infer D and trimming. The table shows just under 80,000 clones, with roughly 80% occurring only once.

This sequence originates from a woman aged 70-85 years with acute or convalescent COVID-19. The sequenced sample consisted of peripheral blood. The chain couples TRBV19 to TRBJ1-5, with 9 bases lining up with TRBD1. This chain's CDR3 is CASSTTGGTQPQHF. The CDR3 DNA follows: TGTGCCAGTAGCACGACAGGGGGAACTCAGCCCCAGCATTTT.